One T cell receptor beta chain is described in this entry. Its target is unknown. Using roughly 200 ng DNA, about 30,000 T cell genomes, the sorted-subset replicate PCRs were run. Per the original data handling: Filtering differed because ImmunoSEQ produced junction-only sequences that carried no quality scores. Profiled with immunoSEQ multiplex PCR; TCRdb holds only in-frame clones, not every one. V and J calls and clone size come straight from that table; D and trimming were deduced from the DNA. The sample contains 1,400,000 or so clones, approximately 98.5% of which appear only once. V dropped 0 bases and J dropped 7 bases, with 19 bases sitting between them. The length of the CDR3 is 16 residues. From germline, CDR1 is SGHNT and CDR2 YYREEE (reference sequence). This record belongs to a study of shared clonotypes between healthy human individuals. Overall study context: Every donor yielded three CD4 naive, three CD4 memory, two CD8 naive and one CD8 memory plate.

Whole-study findings and limits: Rarefaction analysis demonstrated incomplete sorted-subset sequencing notwithstanding large depth.

The V and J genes are TRBV5-4 and TRBJ1-2; D unclear. This receptor was taken from a man aged 30 to 39 in good health. The sample taken for sequencing was naive CD4+ T cells sorted from blood. Noted subset: CD45RA+ positively selected. The CDR3: CASSLEGIQFPGGYTF. The CDR3 DNA reads TGTGCCAGCAGCTTGGAGGGTATACAGTTTCCTGGTGGCTACACCTTC.